These T cell receptor beta chains were read from a single sample in a study of blood T cells in healthy people across ages. Using its own MiXCR run on the 5' RACE reads, TCRdb lists one record per CDR3 protein. The data show some 800,000 distinct CDR3 sequences, roughly 44% seen once. The sequenced material came from blood. The receptors here all came from a man between 60 and 75 years old in good health. CDR3s include the opening cysteine and the closing phenylalanine or tryptophan.

TRBV5-1	TRBJ2-1	CASSLPSTEQFF
TRBV3-1	TRBJ1-2	CASSQGSRVGGYTF
TRBV7-2	TRBJ1-1	CASSLGLTAAFF
TRBV20-1	TRBJ1-1	CSAFPGTVNTEAFF
TRBV20-1	TRBJ1-1	CSAPRQGRNTEAFF
TRBV20-1	TRBJ2-3	CSALRGSNTDTQYF
TRBV5-1	TRBJ2-1	CASILQGNEQFF
TRBV20-1	TRBJ2-7	CSASRPGNYEQYF
TRBV20-1	TRBJ2-1	CSARPGNNEQFF
TRBV14	NA	CGSSQGLSSYNEQYF
TRBV28	TRBJ2-7	CASSQTSGKASRYEQYF
TRBV4-3	TRBJ2-5	CASSQGLGVGQETQYF
TRBV24-1	TRBJ2-1	CATSDSNSPGQGYNEQFF
TRBV2	TRBJ1-2	CAEYTGGNNGYTF
TRBV20-1	TRBJ1-5	CSARAPGTALQPQHF
TRBV15	TRBJ2-3	CATSRGVFRDRGGDTQYF
TRBV7-2	TRBJ1-1	CASSTTGRAEAFF
TRBV24-1	TRBJ2-5	CATSDQLGETQYF
TRBV9	TRBJ2-1	CASNAARGDSYNEQFF
TRBV15	NA	CATSRGGFGVGETQYF
TRBV12-3/TRBV12-4	TRBJ2-4	CASRLTSGGDIQYF
TRBV5-1	TRBJ2-1	CASSLQAGGGTSSYNEQFF
TRBV5-1	TRBJ2-7	CASSWQGEGYEQYF
TRBV27	TRBJ2-3	CASRSPLRGPSTDTQYF
TRBV6-1	TRBJ1-2	CASSPGPSLYGYTF
TRBV11-1	TRBJ2-5	CASSLVPETQYF
TRBV7-9	TRBJ2-1	CASTWGTGVNEQFF
TRBV12-3/TRBV12-4	TRBJ1-2	CASSYGGWDGYTF
TRBV4-1	TRBJ2-3	CASRRGQGGTDTQYF
TRBV20-1	TRBJ1-1	CSPSGNTEAFF
TRBV7-2	TRBJ2-3	CASSLGGTGSTQYF
TRBV20-1	TRBJ2-3	CSAREASRDTQYF
TRBV25-1	TRBJ1-6	CASSERVLAESPLHF
TRBV3-1	TRBJ2-5	CASSRSGLAGKETQYF
TRBV5-5	TRBJ2-2	CASSLLAGDNTGELFF
TRBV3-1	TRBJ1-5	CASSQDGQLNQPQHF
TRBV7-3	TRBJ1-1	CASSLMGTENTEAFF
TRBV28	TRBJ2-1	CASSLAFGGYNEQFF
TRBV29-1	TRBJ1-1	CSVEDLRASEAFF
TRBV12-3/TRBV12-4	TRBJ2-1	CASSLAAAHWGEQFF
TRBV7-2	TRBJ2-5	CASTFTSGGAETQYF
TRBV4-3	TRBJ2-1	CASSQDYLAGPSYNEQFF
TRBV28	TRBJ2-3	CASSAPDRITDTQYF
TRBV20-1	TRBJ2-1	CSARSNTGLSNEQFF
TRBV4-1	TRBJ1-1	CASGQGAGLMNTEAFF
TRBV20-1	NA	CSAKNRLMGIQYF
TRBV12-3/TRBV12-4	TRBJ1-4	CASSFSRKTNEKLFF
TRBV28	TRBJ2-7	CASHSTSGATYEQYF
TRBV30	TRBJ2-5	CAWSADPQETQYF
TRBV30	TRBJ1-2	CAWSPQAAYGYTF
TRBV4-3	TRBJ2-3	CASSPIAGEITDTQYF
TRBV5-1	TRBJ2-1	CASSPRLADNEQFF
TRBV11-2	TRBJ2-5	CASSIVLLGRETQYF
TRBV20-1	TRBJ1-2	CSAMTGGSYGYTF
TRBV28	TRBJ2-2	CASSLGGAGTGELFF
TRBV27	TRBJ2-7	CASSETPGVYEQYF
TRBV6-5	TRBJ1-6	CASSPPANSPLHF
TRBV7-6	TRBJ2-1	CASTQGGGGHNEQFF
TRBV7-4	TRBJ2-1	CASSEPGLASLPSYNEQFF